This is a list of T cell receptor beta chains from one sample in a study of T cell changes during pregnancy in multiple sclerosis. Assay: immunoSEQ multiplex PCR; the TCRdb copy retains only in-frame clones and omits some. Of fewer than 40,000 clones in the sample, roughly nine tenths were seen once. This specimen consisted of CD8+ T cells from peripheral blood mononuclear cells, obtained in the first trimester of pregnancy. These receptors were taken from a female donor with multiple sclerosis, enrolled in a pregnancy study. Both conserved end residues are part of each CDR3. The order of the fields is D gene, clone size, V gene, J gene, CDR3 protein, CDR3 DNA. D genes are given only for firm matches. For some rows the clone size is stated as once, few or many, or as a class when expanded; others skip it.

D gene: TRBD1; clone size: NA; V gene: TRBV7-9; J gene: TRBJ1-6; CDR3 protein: CASSPGTGDSPLHF; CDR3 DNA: TGTGCCAGCAGCCCCGGGACAGGGGATTCACCCCTCCACTTT
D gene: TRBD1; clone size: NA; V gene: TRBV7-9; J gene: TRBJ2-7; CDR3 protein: CASSPQGKYEQYF; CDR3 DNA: TGTGCCAGCAGCCCACAGGGGAAGTACGAGCAGTACTTC
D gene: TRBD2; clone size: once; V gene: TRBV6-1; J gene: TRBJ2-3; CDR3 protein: CASSEILAGVADTQYF; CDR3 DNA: TGTGCCAGCAGTGAGATCTTAGCGGGAGTGGCAGATACGCAGTATTTT
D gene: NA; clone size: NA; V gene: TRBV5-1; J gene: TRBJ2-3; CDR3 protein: CASSLGRGTDTQYF; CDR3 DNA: TGCGCCAGCAGCTTAGGGCGGGGCACAGATACGCAGTATTTT
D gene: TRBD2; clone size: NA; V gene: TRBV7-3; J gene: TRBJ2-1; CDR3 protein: CASSPEAGTYNEQFF; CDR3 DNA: TGTGCCAGCAGCCCAGAAGCGGGAACCTACAATGAGCAGTTCTTC
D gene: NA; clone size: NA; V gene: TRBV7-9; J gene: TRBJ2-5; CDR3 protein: CASSLVGNAQETQYF; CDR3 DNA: TGTGCCAGCAGCTTAGTCGGGAACGCACAAGAGACCCAGTACTTC
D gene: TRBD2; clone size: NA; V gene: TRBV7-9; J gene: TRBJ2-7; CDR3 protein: CASSLPASGLYEQYF; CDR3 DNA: TGTGCCAGCAGCTTACCGGCTAGCGGGTTATACGAGCAGTACTTC
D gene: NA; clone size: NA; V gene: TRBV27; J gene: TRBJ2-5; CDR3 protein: CASSLFGGPQETQYF; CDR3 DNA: TGTGCCAGCAGTTTATTCGGGGGTCCCCAAGAGACCCAGTACTTC
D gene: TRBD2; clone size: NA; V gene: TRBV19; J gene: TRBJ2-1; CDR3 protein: CASSILAGGQDEQFF; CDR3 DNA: TGTGCCAGTAGTATTTTAGCGGGAGGGCAGGATGAGCAGTTCTTC
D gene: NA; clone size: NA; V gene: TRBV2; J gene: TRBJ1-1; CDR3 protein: CASTRNTEAFF; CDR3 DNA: TGTGCCAGTACAAGGAACACTGAAGCTTTCTTT
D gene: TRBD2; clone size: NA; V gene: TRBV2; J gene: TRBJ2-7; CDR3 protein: CASSEMPGEGFEQYF; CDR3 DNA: TGTGCCAGCTCCGAGATGCCGGGGGAGGGATTCGAGCAGTACTTC
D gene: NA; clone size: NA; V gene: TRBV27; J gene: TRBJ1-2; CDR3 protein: CASSLLMDTHYGYTF; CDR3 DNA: TGTGCCAGCAGTTTATTAATGGACACACACTATGGCTACACCTTC
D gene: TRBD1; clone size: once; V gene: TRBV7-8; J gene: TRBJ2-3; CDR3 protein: CASSLEGQGGDTQYF; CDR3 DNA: TGTGCCAGCAGCTTAGAGGGACAGGGGGGAGATACGCAGTATTTT
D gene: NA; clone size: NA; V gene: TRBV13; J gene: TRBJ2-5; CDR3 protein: CASSFRDTQRETQYF; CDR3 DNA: TGTGCCAGCAGTTTCCGGGACACACAGCGGGAGACCCAGTACTTC
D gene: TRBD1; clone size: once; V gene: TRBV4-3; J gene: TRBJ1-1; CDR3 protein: CASSQNRGNTEAFF; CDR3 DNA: TGCGCCAGCAGCCAGAACAGGGGAAACACTGAAGCTTTCTTT
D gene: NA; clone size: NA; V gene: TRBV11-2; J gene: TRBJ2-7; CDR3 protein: CASSLRGAAYEQYF; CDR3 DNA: TGTGCCAGCAGCTTACGGGGGGCGGCCTACGAGCAGTACTTC
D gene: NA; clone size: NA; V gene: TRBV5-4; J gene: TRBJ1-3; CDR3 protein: CASSPLSGNTIYF; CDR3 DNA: TGTGCCAGCAGCCCCCTCTCTGGAAACACCATATATTTT
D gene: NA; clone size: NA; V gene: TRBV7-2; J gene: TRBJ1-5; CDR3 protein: CASRKWAGNQPQHF; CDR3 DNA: TGTGCCAGCCGTAAGTGGGCTGGCAATCAGCCCCAGCATTTT
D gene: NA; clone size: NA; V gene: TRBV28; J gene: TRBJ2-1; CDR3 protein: CASSLNSNEQFF; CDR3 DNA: TGTGCCAGCAGTTTGAACTCGAATGAGCAGTTCTTC
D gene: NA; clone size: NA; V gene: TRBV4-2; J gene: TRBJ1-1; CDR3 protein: CASSQDEGSGTEAFF; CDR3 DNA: TGTGCCAGCAGCCAAGATGAGGGTTCCGGCACTGAAGCTTTCTTT
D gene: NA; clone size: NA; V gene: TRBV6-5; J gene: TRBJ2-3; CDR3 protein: CASSYSRSGDTQYF; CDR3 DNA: TGTGCCAGCAGTTACTCGCGGTCTGGTGATACGCAGTATTTT
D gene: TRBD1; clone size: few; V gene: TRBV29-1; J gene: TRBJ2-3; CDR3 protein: CSVLTGVVVKDTQYF; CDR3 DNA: TGCAGCGTCCTCACAGGGGTGGTAGTAAAAGATACGCAGTATTTT
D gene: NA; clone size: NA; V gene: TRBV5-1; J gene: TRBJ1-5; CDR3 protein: CASSLRPGVSNQPQHF; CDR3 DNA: TGCGCCAGCAGCTTGCGGCCAGGGGTTAGCAATCAGCCCCAGCATTTT
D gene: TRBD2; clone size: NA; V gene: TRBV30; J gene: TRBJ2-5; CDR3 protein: CAWEGRLAGGRDSETQYF; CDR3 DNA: TGTGCCTGGGAGGGCCGACTAGCGGGTGGGCGGGACTCAGAGACCCAGTACTTC
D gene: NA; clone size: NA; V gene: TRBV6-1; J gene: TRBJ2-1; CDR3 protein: CASSETVSYNEQFF; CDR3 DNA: TGTGCCAGCAGTGAAACGGTCTCCTACAATGAGCAGTTCTTC
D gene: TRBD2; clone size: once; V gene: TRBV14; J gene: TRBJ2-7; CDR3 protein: CASSPRLAEQRSSYEQYF; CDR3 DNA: TGTGCCAGCAGCCCCCGACTAGCGGAACAAAGGAGCTCCTACGAGCAGTACTTC
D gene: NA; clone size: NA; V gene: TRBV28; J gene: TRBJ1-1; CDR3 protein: CASHPPTGPNTEAFF; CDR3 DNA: TGTGCCAGCCACCCCCCGACAGGACCGAACACTGAAGCTTTCTTT
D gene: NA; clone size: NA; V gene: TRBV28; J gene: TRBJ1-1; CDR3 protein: CASSALQGSGTEAFF; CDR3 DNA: TGTGCCAGCAGTGCCCTCCAGGGTTCAGGGACTGAAGCTTTCTTT
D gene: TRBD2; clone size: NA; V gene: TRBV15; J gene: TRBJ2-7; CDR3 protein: CATSPSGASYEQYF; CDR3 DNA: TGTGCCACCAGTCCTAGCGGAGCCTCCTACGAGCAGTACTTC
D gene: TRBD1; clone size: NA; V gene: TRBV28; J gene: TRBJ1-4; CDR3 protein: CASSPTGTNEKLFF; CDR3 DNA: TGTGCCAGCAGTCCGACAGGGACTAATGAAAAACTGTTTTTT
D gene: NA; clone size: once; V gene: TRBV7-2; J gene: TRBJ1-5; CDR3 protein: CASSLRFQGSNQPQHF; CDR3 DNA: TGTGCCAGCAGCTTACGATTTCAGGGCTCCAATCAGCCCCAGCATTTT
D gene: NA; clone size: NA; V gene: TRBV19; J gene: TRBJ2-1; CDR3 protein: CASSIGGSAYNEQFF; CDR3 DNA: TGTGCCAGTAGTATAGGTGGGAGTGCCTACAATGAGCAGTTCTTC
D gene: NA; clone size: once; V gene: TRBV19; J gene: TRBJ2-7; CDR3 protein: CASSIGVSEYHEQYF; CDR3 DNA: TGTGCCAGTAGTATTGGTGTGAGCGAATACCACGAGCAGTACTTC
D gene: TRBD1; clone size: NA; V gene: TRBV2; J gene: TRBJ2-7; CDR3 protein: CASSVPGQPYEQYF; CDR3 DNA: TGTGCCAGCAGTGTACCGGGACAGCCCTACGAGCAGTACTTC
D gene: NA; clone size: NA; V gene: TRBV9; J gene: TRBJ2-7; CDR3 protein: CASSVGGGTHEQYF; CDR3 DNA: TGTGCCAGCAGCGTAGGTGGAGGGACCCACGAGCAGTACTTC